The 12 T cell receptor beta chains below were found in one sample sequenced in a study of blood T cell repertoires in COVID-19. Using immunoSEQ multiplex PCR, the repertoire was profiled, and TCRdb retains in-frame clones only, with some absent. The sample lists some 300,000 clones, around nine tenths occurring once. Sequencing was performed on PBMCs or T cells enriched from blood (not recorded which). The receptors stem from a woman aged 30 to 39 who had been exposed to COVID-19.

This clone came up a few times. The genes are TRBV18 and TRBJ1-1, with 7 nucleotides matching TRBD1. The V segment lost 5 bases and the J segment 1 base; nucleotides outside the gene matches: 7. The V gene's germline CDR1 is KGHSH and CDR2 LQKENI. The CDR3 covers 15 residues. The CDR3 DNA sequence: TGTGCCAGCTCAGCCCAACAGGGGTCGAACACTGAAGCTTTCTTT. It specifies CASSAQQGSNTEAFF.

CDR3 amino acids: CASSLDSSNQPQHF. CDR3 nucleotide sequence: TGCGCCAGCAGCCTCGACAGTAGCAATCAGCCCCAGCATTTT. V and J are TRBV4-3 and TRBJ1-5, with TRBD1 as a possible D gene (5 bases). The length of the CDR3 is 14 residues. Trimming removed 4 bases at V and 0 bases at J, with 7 bases between. Germline V gene data show CDR1 as LGHNA and CDR2 as YSLEER.

V and J are TRBV10-3 and TRBJ2-1, with 9 bases fitting TRBD2. J was trimmed by 0 bases and V by 10 bases; bases with no gene match: 16. CDR3 length: 18 amino acids. Per the germline V gene, CDR1 is ENHRY and CDR2 is SYGVKD. CDR3 sequence: CATKVVAGGTPSYNEQFF. The DNA for the CDR3 is TGTGCCACCAAAGTGGTGGCGGGGGGGACCCCCTCCTACAATGAGCAGTTCTTC.

The chain has TRBV11-1 and TRBJ2-1; possibly TRBD1 for D (6 bases). Germline V gene data show CDR1 as SGHAT and CDR2 as FQDESV (reference sequence). This CDR3 is built from 16 residues. Trimming removed 2 bases at V and 4 bases at J, with 15 bases between. The CDR3 region is CASSLIPWGLYNEQFF. CDR3 DNA: TGTGCCAGCAGCTTAATACCGTGGGGGCTGTACAATGAGCAGTTCTTC. Using reference TRBV11-1 and TRBJ2-1 for the parts outside the CDR3, the full variable domain is EAEVAQSPRYKITEKSQAVAFWCDPISGHATLYWYRQILGQGPELLVQFQDESVVDDSQLPKDRFSAERLKGVDSTLKIQPAELGDSAMYLCASSLIPWGLYNEQFFGPGTRLTVL.

The CDR3 loop is CATRSRGEAFF. The CDR3 nucleotides read TGTGCCACCCGGTCAAGGGGTGAAGCTTTCTTT. J is TRBJ1-1 and V is TRBV21-1; TRBD1, the D gene given by the table, was not confirmed from the DNA. TRBV21-1 is reported as a pseudogene. The CDR3 extends over 11 amino acids.

The genes are TRBV5-1 and TRBJ2-5; D perhaps matches TRBD1 (6 bases). Germline values: CDR1 SGHRS, CDR2 YFSETQ. V lost 0 bases and J 4 bases, leaving 13 bases between the germline ends. CDR3 size: 15 residues. CDR3 in DNA: TGCGCCAGCAGCTTGGGTGCAGGGGTGGGAGAGACCCAGTACTTC. It codes for CASSLGAGVGETQYF.

This chain joins TRBV3-1 (or the pseudogene TRBV3-2) and TRBJ2-3; a possible D gene is TRBD2 (6 bases). CDR1 and CDR2 (germline): LGHDT, YNNKEL (reference sequence). The V and J ends lost 2 bases and 2 bases respectively, with 8 bases between them. This CDR3 region has 14 residues. The CDR3 DNA is TGTGCCAGCAGCCAACGGGGGTACACAGATACGCAGTATTTT. Translation gives CASSQRGYTDTQYF.

CDR3 in amino acids: CASTPGTANYGYTF. Here the CDR3 DNA reads TGTGCCAGTACCCCTGGGACAGCAAACTATGGCTACACCTTC. The rearrangement uses TRBV19 and TRBJ1-2, with TRBD1 matching over 7 bases. The junction had 7 bases not matched to a gene; V was cut back by 7 bases and J by 2 bases. This CDR3 has 14 residues. Germline V CDR1 and CDR2: LNHDA, SQIVND (reference sequence).

This clone was seen only a few times. The rearrangement links TRBV27 to TRBJ1-2; a weak D match, TRBD1 (6 bases). Germline-derived CDR1 and CDR2 are MNHEY and SMNVEV (reference sequence). This CDR3 comprises 14 residues. Trimming took 2 bases from V and 4 from J, leaving 11 bases between them. The CDR3 here is CASSLRDNLYGYTF. CDR3 coding DNA: TGTGCCAGCAGTTTAAGGGACAACCTCTATGGCTACACCTTC.

This chain joins TRBV9 and TRBJ2-2; 7 nucleotides line up with TRBD1. The CDR3 is 15 amino acids. Germline V CDR1 and CDR2: SGDLS, YYNGEE. V shed 3 bases and J 4 bases; nucleotides not matched to a gene: 6. The CDR3: CASSAQGLSTGELFF. The CDR3 nucleotides read TGTGCCAGCAGCGCACAGGGGCTCAGCACCGGGGAGCTGTTTTTT.

This chain links TRBV27 with TRBJ1-2, with TRBD1 identical over 7 bases. In germline, CDR1 is MNHEY, CDR2 SMNVEV (reference sequence). With 4 bases clipped from V and 4 bases from J, the junction kept 9 bases outside the gene matches. The CDR3 is 15 amino acids. The CDR3 here is CASSSDRVPIYGYTF. Written as DNA, the CDR3 is TGTGCCAGCAGTTCTGACAGGGTCCCGATCTATGGCTACACCTTC.

This chain joins TRBV30 and TRBJ1-2; 7 nucleotides match TRBD1. Germline V gives CDR1 GTSNPN, CDR2 SVGIG (reference sequence). The CDR3 is 14 amino acids. V lost 0 bases, J lost 6 bases, and 7 bases stayed unmatched. The CDR3 is CAWSVWRTGDGYTF. The DNA for the CDR3 is TGTGCCTGGAGTGTATGGAGGACAGGAGATGGCTACACCTTC. Looking up the rest from reference TRBV30 and TRBJ1-2 gives the full variable domain: SQTIHQWPATLVQPVGSPLSLECTVEGTSNPNLYWYRQAAGRGLQLLFYSVGIGQISSEVPQNLSASRPQDRQFILSSKKLLLSDSGFYLCAWSVWRTGDGYTFGSGTRLTVV.